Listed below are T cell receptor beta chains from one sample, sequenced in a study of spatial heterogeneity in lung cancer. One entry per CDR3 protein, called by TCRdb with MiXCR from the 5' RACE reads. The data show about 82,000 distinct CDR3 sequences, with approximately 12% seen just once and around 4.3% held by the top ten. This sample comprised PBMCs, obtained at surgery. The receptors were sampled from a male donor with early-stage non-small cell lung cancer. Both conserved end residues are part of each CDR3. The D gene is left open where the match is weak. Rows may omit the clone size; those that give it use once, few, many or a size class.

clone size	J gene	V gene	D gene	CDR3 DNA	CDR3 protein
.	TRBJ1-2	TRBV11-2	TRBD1	TGTGCCAGCAGCTCCCGGGACAGGGAGGATGGCTACACCTTC	CASSSRDREDGYTF
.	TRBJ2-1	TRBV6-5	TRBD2	TGTGCCAGCAGTTATGAGCGGGGCTCCTACAATGAGCAGTTCTTC	CASSYERGSYNEQFF
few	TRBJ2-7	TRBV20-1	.	TGCAGTGCTAGAAGCGGGCAGGGGGTCGACGGCGAGCAGTACTTC	CSARSGQGVDGEQYF
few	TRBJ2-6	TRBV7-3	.	TGTGCCAGCAGCCGGGGGCCTGGGGCCAACGTCCTGACTTTC	CASSRGPGANVLTF
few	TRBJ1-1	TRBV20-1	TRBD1	TGCAGTGCTATCCCCGGGACAGGGGTTGCTGAAGCTTTCTTT	CSAIPGTGVAEAFF
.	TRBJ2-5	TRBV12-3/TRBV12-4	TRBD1	TGTGCCAGCAGTGACACAGGGGTACGTGGAGAGACCCAGTACTTC	CASSDTGVRGETQYF
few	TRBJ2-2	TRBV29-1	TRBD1	TGCAGCGTTGGACCGGGACAGGAATCGCTCTTTCCCGGGGAGCTGTTTTTT	CSVGPGQESLFPGELFF
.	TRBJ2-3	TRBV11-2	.	TGTGCCAGCAGCTTAAGTGGAGGGGCAAGCACAGATACGCAGTATTTT	CASSLSGGASTDTQYF
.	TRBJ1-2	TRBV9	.	TGTGCCAGCAGCGTATCGGCAGGGGAGAACTATGGCTACACCTTC	CASSVSAGENYGYTF
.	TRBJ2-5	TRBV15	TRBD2	TGTGCCACCAGCAGAGAGCGGGGGGGGAGAGAGACCCAGTACTTC	CATSRERGGRETQYF
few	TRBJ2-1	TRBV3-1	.	TGTGCCAGCAGCTCGGGATTTAACTCCTACAATGAGCAGTTCTTC	CASSSGFNSYNEQFF
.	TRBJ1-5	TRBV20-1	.	TGCAGTGCTTCTTCTGCCGACGGAAGAACGAATCAGCCCCAGCATTTT	CSASSADGRTNQPQHF
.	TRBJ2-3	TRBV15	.	TGTGCCACCAGCAGAGGACGGGAGCGGATAGATACGCAGTATTTT	CATSRGRERIDTQYF
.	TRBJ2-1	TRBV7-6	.	TGTGCCAGCAGCCCCTGGGGGGCCGGCTACAATGAGCAGTTCTTC	CASSPWGAGYNEQFF
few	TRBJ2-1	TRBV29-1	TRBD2	TGCAGCGTTACAGGACTAGCGGGAGGGACCGAGTTCTTC	CSVTGLAGGTEFF
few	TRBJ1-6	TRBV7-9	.	TGTGCCAGCAGGGACGGGAGGGACGCCAAAATTTCCCTCCACTTT	CASRDGRDAKISLHF
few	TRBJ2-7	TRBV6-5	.	TGTGCCAGCAGTTCAAGGGGAATAGAGGAGCAGTACTTC	CASSSRGIEEQYF
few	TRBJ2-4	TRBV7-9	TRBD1	TGTGCCAGCAGCTCTCCTTCCGGGACAGGGAACATTCAGTACTTC	CASSSPSGTGNIQYF
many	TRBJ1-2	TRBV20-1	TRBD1	TGCAGTGCCATTGGACAGGGGAGCTATGGCTACACCTTC	CSAIGQGSYGYTF
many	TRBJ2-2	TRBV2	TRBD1	TGTGCCAGCAGGTCCGGACAGGGGGCCTACACCGGGGAGCTGTTTTTT	CASRSGQGAYTGELFF
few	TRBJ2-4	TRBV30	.	TGTGCCTGGAGTGTTGACTTGGGGAACATTCAGTACTTC	CAWSVDLGNIQYF
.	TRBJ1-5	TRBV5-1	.	TGCGCCAGCAGCTTGGCAGGGGCGAGCAATCAGCCCCAGCATTTT	CASSLAGASNQPQHF
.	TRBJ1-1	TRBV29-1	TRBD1	TGCAGCGGGCGGACAGGGGGGAACACTGAAGCTTTCTTT	CSGRTGGNTEAFF
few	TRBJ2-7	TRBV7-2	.	TGTGCCAGCAGCCCTCTGGGGGGCGTAACCTACGAGCAGTACTTC	CASSPLGGVTYEQYF
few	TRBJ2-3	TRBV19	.	TGTGCCAGTAGTATAAGGCAAGGGAGTGATACGCAGTATTTT	CASSIRQGSDTQYF
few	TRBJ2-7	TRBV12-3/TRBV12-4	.	TGTGCCAGCAGTTATAATAACAACTACGAGCAGTACTTC	CASSYNNNYEQYF
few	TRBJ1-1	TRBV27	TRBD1	TGTGCCAGCAGTTCATCGAGGACAGGGGGCTTCACTGAAGCTTTCTTT	CASSSSRTGGFTEAFF
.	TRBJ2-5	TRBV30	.	TGTGCCTGGGGGGTTCAGGAGACCCAGTACTTC	CAWGVQETQYF
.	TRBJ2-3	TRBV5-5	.	TGTGCCAGCAGCCCCGGTATAGATACGCAGTATTTT	CASSPGIDTQYF
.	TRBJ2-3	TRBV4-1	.	TGCGCCAGCAGCCCCCCGGCTTCAGATACGCAGTATTTT	CASSPPASDTQYF
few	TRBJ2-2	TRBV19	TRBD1	TGTGCCAGTAGTGCACAGGGGGGCACCGGGGAGCTGTTTTTT	CASSAQGGTGELFF
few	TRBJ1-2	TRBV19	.	TGTGCCAGTAGTATGGGAAGCTTCCCTAACTATGGCTACACCTTC	CASSMGSFPNYGYTF
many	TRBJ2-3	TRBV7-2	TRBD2	TGTGCCAGCAGCTTGGGCGGGGGAGGGGCAGATACGCAGTATTTT	CASSLGGGGADTQYF
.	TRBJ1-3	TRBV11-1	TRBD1	TGTGCCAGCAGGCCACGGACAGGTGGAAACACCATATATTTT	CASRPRTGGNTIYF
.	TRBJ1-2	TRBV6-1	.	TGTGCCAGCAGTGAAGCCGGTCGGGATAGCTACACCTTC	CASSEAGRDSYTF
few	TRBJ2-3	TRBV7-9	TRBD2	TGTGCCAGCAGCTTAGGAAGTAGCGGGGGCACAGATACGCAGTATTTT	CASSLGSSGGTDTQYF
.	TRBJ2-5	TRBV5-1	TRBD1	TGCGCCAGCAGCCCAGAGCCAGGGGGACAAGAGACCCAGTACTTC	CASSPEPGGQETQYF
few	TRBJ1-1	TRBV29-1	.	TGCAGCGTCCCCCAACAGGAGAACACTGAAGCTTTCTTT	CSVPQQENTEAFF
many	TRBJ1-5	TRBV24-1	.	TGTGCCACCAGTGATTTCGTAACGAACCAGCCCCAGCATTTT	CATSDFVTNQPQHF
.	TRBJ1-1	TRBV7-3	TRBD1	TGTGCCAGCAGCTTAAAATGGGGACAGGGGGTCGTGAACACTGAAGCTTTCTTT	CASSLKWGQGVVNTEAFF
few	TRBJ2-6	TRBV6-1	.	TGTGCCAGCAGAGGAGGGAGCAATGGGGCCAACGTCCTGACTTTC	CASRGGSNGANVLTF
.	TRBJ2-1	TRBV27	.	TGTGCCAGCAGTTTAGGGAAGAACTCCTACAATGAGCAGTTCTTC	CASSLGKNSYNEQFF
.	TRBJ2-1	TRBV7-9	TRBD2	TGTGCCAGCGCCCCGGGGACTAGCGGGAGAGGTGAGCAGTTCTTC	CASAPGTSGRGEQFF
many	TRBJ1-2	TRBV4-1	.	TGCGCCAGCAGCTTCCGAGAGGGGGAGGAATCTGGCTACACCTTC	CASSFREGEESGYTF
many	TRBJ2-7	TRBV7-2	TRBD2	TGTGCCAGCAGCTTAGCGGGGGGGGACCACGAGCAGTACTTC	CASSLAGGDHEQYF
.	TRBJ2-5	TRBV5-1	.	TGCGCCAGCAGCTTAACAGGGAGAGGCGAGACCCAGTACTTC	CASSLTGRGETQYF
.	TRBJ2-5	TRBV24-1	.	TGTGCCACCAGTGAAAGTGGCCGCGTTGCGCAAGAGACCCAGTACTTC	CATSESGRVAQETQYF
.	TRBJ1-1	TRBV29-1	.	TGCAGCGCCCGATTTCGGGGGTTTGGTGAAGCTTTCTTT	CSARFRGFGEAFF
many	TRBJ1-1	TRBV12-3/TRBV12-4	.	TGTGCCAGCAGTTTATCGGCAGGGGTGGTATACACTGAAGCTTTCTTT	CASSLSAGVVYTEAFF
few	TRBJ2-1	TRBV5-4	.	TGTGCCAGCAGCTTAGGGACGGGGCCCTACAATGAGCAGTTCTTC	CASSLGTGPYNEQFF
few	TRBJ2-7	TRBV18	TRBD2	TGTGCCAGCTCACCCCCTAGCGGGATGACCTACGAGCAGTACTTC	CASSPPSGMTYEQYF
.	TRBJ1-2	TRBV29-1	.	TGCAGCGTTGACCTGACAGAGCCTGGCTACACCTTC	CSVDLTEPGYTF
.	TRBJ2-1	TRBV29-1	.	TGCAGCGTCTCGGACCGACGGAGAAACAATGAGCAGTTCTTC	CSVSDRRRNNEQFF
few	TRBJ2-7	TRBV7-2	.	TGTGCCAGCAGCGCCGAGACAGTTCCCGGGGACGAGCAGTACTTC	CASSAETVPGDEQYF
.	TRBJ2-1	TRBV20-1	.	TGCAGTGCTACCAGCAATGAGCAGTTCTTC	CSATSNEQFF
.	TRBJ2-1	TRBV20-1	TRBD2	TGCAGTGCTAGAGCCGCTAGCGGGGGTTACAATGAGCAGTTCTTC	CSARAASGGYNEQFF
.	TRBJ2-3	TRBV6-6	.	TGTGCCAGCAACCCAAGCCCGGGGGAGGGCACAGATACGCAGTATTTT	CASNPSPGEGTDTQYF
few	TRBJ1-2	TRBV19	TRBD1	TGTGCCAGTAGTATAACCTCCGGACAGGGGTCAGACACCTTC	CASSITSGQGSDTF
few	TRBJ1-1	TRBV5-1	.	TGCGCCAGCAGCCCTAGTGACGGCAACACTGAAGCTTTCTTT	CASSPSDGNTEAFF